These 25 T cell receptor beta chains were sequenced from one sample in a study of CD8 T cells in Susac syndrome. After extraction with the RNeasy kit, about 0.5 to 1 ug of the RNA was reverse transcribed using random hexamers. In TCRdb, the immunoSEQ multiplex PCR reads were re-called with MiXCR into one record per CDR3 protein. The sample holds 160,000 or so distinct CDR3 sequences, 95% seen once. Sequenced: CD8+ T cells from PBMCs. The receptors stem from a human donor with multiple sclerosis.

The rearrangement joins TRBV28 to TRBJ2-5, with a weak D call TRBD1 (5 bases). This CDR3 has 16 amino acids. CDR1 is MDHEN and CDR2 is SYDVKM in the germline V gene. V shed 6 bases and J shed 1 base, with 18 bases lying between them. The DNA for the CDR3 is TGTGCCAGCAGCACCGAGACAGAGGAAATCCAAGAGACCCAGTACTTC. Its protein product is CASSTETEEIQETQYF. The variable domain in full, completed from reference TRBV28 and TRBJ2-5, reads DVKVTQSSRYLVKRTGEKVFLECVQDMDHENMFWYRQDPGLGLRLIYFSYDVKMKEKGDIPEGYSVSREKKERFSLILESASTNQTSMYLCASSTETEEIQETQYFGPGTRLLVL.

This chain uses TRBV28 with TRBJ2-3; D possibly corresponds to TRBD2 (6 bases). The CDR3 sequence is 16 residues long. V lost 6 bases, J lost 3 bases, and 19 bases lay in between. Germline V gene lookup returns CDR1 MDHEN and CDR2 SYDVKM. CDR3 coding DNA: TGTGCCAGCAGGGGAACGAGGAGGGGTCCGACAGATACGCAGTATTTT. Encoded protein: CASRGTRRGPTDTQYF.

The chain recombines TRBV9 with TRBJ2-1; weak D call: TRBD2 (7 bases). Trimming cost V 0 bases and J 9 bases, with 16 bases left between them. The CDR3 is made up of 15 amino acids. CDR1 and CDR2 from the germline V gene are SGDLS and YYNGEE. CDR3 in amino acids: CASSVGMGGPTEQFF. CDR3 DNA sequence: TGTGCCAGCAGCGTAGGGATGGGGGGGCCCACTGAGCAGTTCTTC.

The V gene is TRBV9, the J gene TRBJ1-1; D is possibly TRBD1 (6 bases). The CDR3 extends over 15 amino acids. Trimming removed 3 bases from V and 4 bases from J, with 16 bases in between. Germline V gene data show CDR1 as SGDLS and CDR2 as YYNGEE. CDR3 DNA: TGTGCCAGCAGCGCCTCAACAGGGCAGGGCACTGAAGCTTTCTTT. Residues: CASSASTGQGTEAFF.

The V gene is TRBV9, the J gene TRBJ2-5; D remains ambiguous. Trimming shortened V by 2 bases and J by 0 bases, and 11 bases separated the two germline ends. This CDR3 is 15 amino acids long. Germline CDR1 and CDR2: SGDLS and YYNGEE. The CDR3 loop is CASSVLPDNQETQYF. CDR3 DNA sequence: TGTGCCAGCAGCGTTTTACCCGACAACCAAGAGACCCAGTACTTC. Variable domain in full (rest from reference TRBV9 and TRBJ2-5): DSGVTQTPKHLITATGQRVTLRCSPRSGDLSVYWYQQSLDQGLQFLIQYYNGEERAKGNILERFSAQQFPDLHSELNLSSLELGDSALYFCASSVLPDNQETQYFGPGTRLLVL.

The chain uses TRBV3-1 and TRBJ1-2; tentative D call: TRBD1 (5 bases). V was cut by 0 bases and J by 8 bases, with 16 bases left in between. This CDR3 comprises 15 residues. Germline V gives CDR1 LGHDT, CDR2 YNNKEL (reference sequence). The CDR3 region is CASSQDPGPLWGYTF. CDR3 nucleotides: TGTGCCAGCAGCCAAGATCCGGGACCGCTATGGGGCTACACCTTC.

V gene TRBV20-1 combines with J gene TRBJ1-1; D ambiguous. This CDR3 is built from 14 residues. The germline V gene encodes CDR1 DFQATT and CDR2 SNEGSKA (reference sequence). V was cut by 3 bases and J by 0 bases, with 11 bases left in between. CDR3 sequence: CSASTPVMNTEAFF. As DNA, the CDR3 is TGCAGTGCTAGTACTCCGGTCATGAACACTGAAGCTTTCTTT.

V and J are TRBV10-2 and TRBJ1-5; D not certain. CDR1 and CDR2 (germline): WSHSY, SAAADI. Trimming removed 1 base at V and 4 bases at J, with 8 bases between. The CDR3 loop spans 14 amino acids. The CDR3 is CASSEWPSNQPQHF. CDR3 bases: TGCGCCAGCAGTGAGTGGCCCAGTAATCAGCCCCAGCATTTT.

The V and J genes are TRBV7-9 and TRBJ2-7; no clear D gene. CDR3 length: 13 residues. Germline V gene lookup returns CDR1 SEHNR and CDR2 FQNEAQ (reference sequence). V gave up 5 bases and J gave up 6 bases, with 14 bases separating them. The CDR3 DNA follows: TGTGCCAGCAGCCCGACCCCCAGGCCCGAGCAGTACTTC. This codes for CASSPTPRPEQYF.

This rearrangement joins TRBV7-9 to TRBJ2-7; D remains ambiguous. CDR3 length equals 12 residues. V was cut by 4 bases and J by 2 bases, with 6 bases left in between. CDR1 SEHNR and CDR2 FQNEAQ come from the germline V gene (reference sequence). The CDR3 here is CASSSVPYEQYF. The CDR3, as DNA: TGTGCCAGCAGCTCAGTACCCTACGAGCAGTACTTC.

V is TRBV19 and J is TRBJ1-6; no clear D gene. The V end lost 3 bases, the J end lost 8 bases, and 11 bases lay between the germline ends. Germline V lookup: CDR1 LNHDA, CDR2 SQIVND (reference sequence). The CDR3 covers 14 residues. CDR3 coding DNA: TGTGCCAGTAGTATGTGTGGCCTTGATTCACCCCTCCACTTT. Its protein is CASSMCGLDSPLHF.

V gene TRBV9 combines with J gene TRBJ2-7; the match to TRBD2 covers 7 bases. V trimming: 4 bases; J trimming: 5 bases; junction bases outside the gene matches: 21. CDR1 and CDR2 (germline): SGDLS, YYNGEE. CDR3 length equals 18 residues. The CDR3 DNA reads as TGTGCCAGCAGCTCAGACCCGGCGGGGGACCAGCCCATCCACGAGCAGTACTTC. It codes for CASSSDPAGDQPIHEQYF.

This clonotype was seen only once. This rearrangement joins TRBV9 to TRBJ2-7; maybe TRBD2 (5 bases). Trimming stripped 3 bases from V and 4 bases from J, with 8 bases between. In germline, CDR1 is SGDLS, CDR2 YYNGEE. The CDR3 runs 12 residues. As DNA, the CDR3 is TGTGCCAGCAGCGCCGAGGGTTACGAGCAGTACTTC. Translated: CASSAEGYEQYF.

The sample holds one count of this clonotype. This sequence joins TRBV29-1 and TRBJ1-3, with D perhaps TRBD1 (6 bases). Trimming removed 2 bases at V and 4 bases at J, with 12 bases between. The germline V gene has CDR1 SQVTM and CDR2 ANQGSEA. This CDR3 has 14 residues. The CDR3 DNA reads TGCAGCGTTGAAACCGGACAGCCGGGAAACACCATATATTTT. Translating gives CSVETGQPGNTIYF.

The V call is TRBV28, the J call TRBJ2-2, with D tentatively TRBD1 (5 bases). Germline V lookup: CDR1 MDHEN, CDR2 SYDVKM. This CDR3 comprises 15 residues. Trimming removed 6 bases at V and 0 bases at J, with 11 bases between. The DNA of the CDR3 is TGTGCCAGCAGATTGGACACTTCGAACACCGGGGAGCTGTTTTTT. Translated: CASRLDTSNTGELFF.

The V call is TRBV7-9, the J call TRBJ2-3; D unclear. Germline CDR1 reads SEHNR; CDR2 reads FQNEAQ (reference sequence). The CDR3 has 13 amino acids. Trimming shortened V by 4 bases and J by 6 bases, and 11 bases separated the two germline ends. The CDR3 spells CASSSDLPDTQYF. In nucleotides, the CDR3 is TGTGCCAGCAGCTCAGACCTCCCCGATACGCAGTATTTT.

The chain carries TRBV27 and TRBJ2-7; D is ambiguous. V was trimmed by 2 bases and J by 6 bases, leaving 8 bases between them. Germline CDR1 is MNHEY and CDR2 is SMNVEV (reference sequence). The CDR3 covers 12 residues. CDR3 sequence reads: CASSLINGEQYF. The CDR3 bases are TGTGCCAGCAGTTTAATCAACGGCGAGCAGTACTTC.

The rearrangement uses TRBV4-1 and TRBJ1-2, with no clear D. Looked up from germline, CDR1 is MGHRA and CDR2 is YSYEKL. V was clipped by 0 bases and J by 2 bases, with 7 bases between them. CDR3 length equals 14 residues. The CDR3 sequence is CASSQEPVNYGYTF. The CDR3 coding sequence is TGCGCCAGCAGCCAAGAGCCGGTAAACTATGGCTACACCTTC.

The chain carries TRBV4-1 and TRBJ2-1; 8 bases agree with TRBD2. Germline lookup yields CDR1 MGHRA and CDR2 YSYEKL. V lost 4 bases and J lost 5; bases outside the gene matches: 7. The CDR3 sequence is 15 residues long. In DNA form, the CDR3 reads TGCGCCAGCAGCCCGTTGCTAGCGGGCCACAATGAGCAGTTCTTC. This codes for CASSPLLAGHNEQFF.

CDR3 DNA: TGTGCTAGTGGAGATGGACACAATGAGCAGTTCTTC. Translation: CASGDGHNEQFF. J is TRBJ2-1 and V is TRBV12-5; D is unresolved. The CDR3 has 12 amino acids. V was trimmed by 6 bases and J by 5 bases, leaving 8 bases between them. Germline CDR1 reads LGHNT; CDR2 reads FRNRAP.

This sequence joins TRBV6-1 and TRBJ2-5, with D maybe TRBD1 (5 bases). V was clipped by 5 bases and J by 1 base, with 17 bases between them. The CDR3 runs 16 residues. Germline assignment: CDR1 MNHNS and CDR2 SASEGT. The DNA of the CDR3 is TGTGCCAGCAGTAAGCACAGGTCAAGGGTCCAAGAGACCCAGTACTTC. This gives the protein CASSKHRSRVQETQYF.

CDR3 sequence: CAISDEDRHNTGELFF. In DNA form, the CDR3 reads TGTGCCATCAGTGACGAGGACAGGCATAACACCGGGGAGCTGTTTTTT. The rearrangement joins TRBV10-3 to TRBJ2-2, with 7 nucleotides matching TRBD1. Trimming at V came to 3 bases and at J to 2 bases, leaving 6 bases not matched to a gene. Germline V lookup: CDR1 ENHRY, CDR2 SYGVKD. The CDR3 contains 16 residues.

The chain combines TRBV5-4 with TRBJ2-5; the match to TRBD1 covers 7 bases. Germline CDR1 reads SGHNT; CDR2 reads YYREEE (reference sequence). CDR3 size: 14 residues. Losses at the gene ends were 5 bases for V and 5 bases for J; bases not matched to a gene: 9. CDR3 bases: TGTGCCAGCAGTTCCCGACAGGGCTTTGAGACCCAGTACTTC. Its translation is CASSSRQGFETQYF.

This clonotype was seen just once. The V call is TRBV5-1, the J call TRBJ1-2, with 7 bases fitting TRBD1. Losses at the gene ends were 7 bases for V and 3 bases for J; bases not matched to a gene: 3. Germline assignment: CDR1 SGHRS and CDR2 YFSETQ. This CDR3 spans 12 amino acids. The CDR3 bases are TGCGCCAGCGGTGACAGGGACTATGGCTACACCTTC. Protein product: CASGDRDYGYTF.

The CDR3 sequence: CASSQETVGGREKLFF. In DNA form, the CDR3 reads TGTGCCAGCAGCCAAGAAACGGTAGGGGGTCGCGAAAAACTGTTTTTT. V and J are TRBV4-2 and TRBJ1-4, with D possibly matching TRBD1 (6 bases). V lost 0 bases, J lost 8 bases, and 16 bases lay in between. The CDR3 length is 16 residues. Germline CDR1 reads LGHNA; CDR2 reads YNFKEQ.